These T cell receptor beta chains were read from a single sample in a study of blood T cell repertoires in COVID-19. The repertoire was sequenced with immunoSEQ multiplex PCR; TCRdb's copy has only in-frame clones and lacks some. Altogether 120,000 or so clones are present, 70% to 90% being singletons, with the ten largest covering less than 5%. The sequenced sample was peripheral blood. The receptors originated from a man in his forties with acute or convalescent COVID-19. Both conserved end residues are part of each CDR3. D genes are given only for firm matches. A row's size may be missing; if present it is once, few, many or a size class.

cdr3_length,j_call,clone_size,d_call,v_call,cdr3_aa,cdr3_nt
17,TRBJ2-7,-,TRBD2,TRBV10-3,CAISPSGLAGGLYEQYF,TGTGCCATCAGTCCCTCCGGACTAGCGGGAGGGCTATACGAGCAGTACTTC
15,TRBJ1-2,-,TRBD1,TRBV5-6,CASSLDSGTGNGYTF,TGTGCCAGCAGCTTGGACTCCGGGACAGGGAATGGCTACACCTTC
15,TRBJ2-7,-,TRBD1,TRBV4-1,CASSLGDRGGDEQYF,TGCGCCAGCAGCCTAGGGGACAGGGGCGGCGACGAGCAGTACTTC
15,TRBJ2-5,-,TRBD2,TRBV7-3,CASSPRGGNEETQYF,TGTGCCAGCAGCCCGAGGGGAGGGAACGAAGAGACCCAGTACTTC
14,TRBJ2-5,-,TRBD2,TRBV5-4,CASSLLAGGETQYF,TGTGCCAGCAGCTTATTAGCGGGAGGGGAGACCCAGTACTTC
13,TRBJ2-2,-,TRBD1,TRBV5-1,CASGTGVIGELFF,TGCGCCAGCGGGACAGGGGTAATCGGGGAGCTGTTTTTT
12,TRBJ2-5,-,TRBD1,TRBV30,CAWIVGGETQYF,TGTGCCTGGATTGTAGGGGGCGAGACCCAGTACTTC
15,TRBJ2-7,few,TRBD2,TRBV30,CAWSVLSGSAYEQYF,TGTGCCTGGAGTGTATTAAGCGGGAGCGCATACGAGCAGTACTTC
16,TRBJ1-2,-,-,TRBV3-1/TRBV3-2,CASSQGRRNLNYGYTF,TGTGCCAGCAGCCAAGGACGCAGGAACCTTAACTATGGCTACACCTTC
15,TRBJ2-5,once,TRBD2,TRBV2,CASSLGLAGVETQYF,TGTGCCAGCAGTCTGGGGCTAGCGGGGGTTGAGACCCAGTACTTC